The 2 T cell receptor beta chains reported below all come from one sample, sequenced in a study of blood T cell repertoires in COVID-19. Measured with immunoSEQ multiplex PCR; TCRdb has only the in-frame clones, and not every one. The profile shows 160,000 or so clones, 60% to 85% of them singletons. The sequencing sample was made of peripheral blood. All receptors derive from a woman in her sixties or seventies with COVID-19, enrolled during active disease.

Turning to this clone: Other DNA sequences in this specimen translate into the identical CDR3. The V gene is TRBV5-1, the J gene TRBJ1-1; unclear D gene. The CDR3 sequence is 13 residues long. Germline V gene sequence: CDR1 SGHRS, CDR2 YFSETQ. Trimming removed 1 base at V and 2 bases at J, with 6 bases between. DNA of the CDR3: TGCGCCAGCAGCTTGAGTAGAAACACTGAAGCTTTCTTT. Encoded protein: CASSLSRNTEAFF. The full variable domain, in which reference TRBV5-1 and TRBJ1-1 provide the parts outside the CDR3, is KAGVTQTPRYLIKTRGQQVTLSCSPISGHRSVSWYQQTPGQGLQFLFEYFSETQRNKGNFPGRFSGRQFSNSRSEMNVSTLELGDSALYLCASSLSRNTEAFFGQGTRLTVV.

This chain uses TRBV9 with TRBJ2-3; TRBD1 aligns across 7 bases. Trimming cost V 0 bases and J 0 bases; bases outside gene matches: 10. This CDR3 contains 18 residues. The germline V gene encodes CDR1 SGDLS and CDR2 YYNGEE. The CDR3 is CASSVGPITGASTDTQYF. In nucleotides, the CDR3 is TGTGCCAGCAGCGTAGGCCCTATAACAGGGGCTAGCACAGATACGCAGTATTTT.